This TCR beta chain was obtained from a study of shared clonotypes between healthy human individuals. Turning to this clone: What it binds is unknown.

The CDR3 covers 12 residues. The germline V gene encodes CDR1 SQVTM and CDR2 ANQGSEA. The V end lost 4 bases, the J end lost 4 bases, and 10 bases lay between the germline ends. TCRdb keeps only in-frame clones here, not all; method: immunoSEQ multiplex PCR. Of millions of clones listed, roughly nine tenths were seen once; the top ten hold roughly 0.15%. Caucasian adults residing in Nashville, Tennessee made up all the donors. Naive CD4+ cells were CD45RA-selected; the remaining cells were memory. The study's findings and limits: Non-shared clonotypes had lower generation probabilities than clonotypes shared by all four sorted-subset donors. Sorted-subset sequencing was shown by rarefaction to be incomplete despite large depth.

The clonotype comes from a man younger than 35 in good health. The genes are TRBV29-1 and TRBJ2-5; no firm D call. The sequenced material came from naive CD4+ T cells sorted from blood. Noted subset: CD45RA+ positively selected. CDR3 coding DNA: TGCAGCGTTGTTCAATTGGTAGAGACCCAGTACTTC. Amino acid sequence: CSVVQLVETQYF.